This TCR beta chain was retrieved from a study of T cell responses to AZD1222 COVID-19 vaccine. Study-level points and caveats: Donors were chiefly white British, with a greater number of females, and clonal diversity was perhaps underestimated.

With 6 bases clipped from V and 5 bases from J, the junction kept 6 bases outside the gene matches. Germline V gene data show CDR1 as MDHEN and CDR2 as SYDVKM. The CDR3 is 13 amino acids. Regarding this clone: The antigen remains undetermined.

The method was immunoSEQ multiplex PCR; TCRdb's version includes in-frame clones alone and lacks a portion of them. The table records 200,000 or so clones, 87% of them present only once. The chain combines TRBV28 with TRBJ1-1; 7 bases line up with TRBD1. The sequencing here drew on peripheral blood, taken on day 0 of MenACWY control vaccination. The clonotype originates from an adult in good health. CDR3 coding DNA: TGTGCCAGCAGGGAAGACAGGGAGACTGAAGCTTTCTTT. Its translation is CASREDRETEAFF.